The 25 T cell receptor beta chains below come from one sample, sequenced in a study of T cell responses to AZD1222 COVID-19 vaccine. Profiled with immunoSEQ multiplex PCR; TCRdb holds only in-frame clones, not every one. Altogether about 150,000 clones are present, about 93% being singletons, with the ten largest covering approximately 6.5%. Specimen: peripheral blood, collected 28 days after the second AZD1222 dose. All receptors derive from an adult who received the AZD1222 COVID-19 vaccine.

The table lists this clone with a count of one. The V and J genes are TRBV4-2 and TRBJ2-5; D is uncertain. Germline V gene data show CDR1 as LGHNA and CDR2 as YNFKEQ. This CDR3 is built from 16 residues. The V end was cut by 1 base, the J end by 5 bases, with 17 bases between. The CDR3 region is CASSQVMTPDEETQYF. For the CDR3, the DNA is TGTGCCAGCAGCCAAGTCATGACTCCGGACGAGGAGACCCAGTACTTC.

The chain uses TRBV6-5 and TRBJ1-2; 9 bases fit TRBD1. J was trimmed by 4 bases and V by 5 bases; bases with no gene match: 8. CDR3 length: 15 amino acids. The germline CDR1 and CDR2 sequences are MNHEY and SVGAGI. The CDR3 is CASSPGTGNGYGYTF. The CDR3 region has the DNA TGTGCCAGCAGTCCGGGGACAGGGAATGGCTATGGCTACACCTTC.

The chain uses TRBV9 and TRBJ2-3, with D possibly TRBD2 on 6 matching bases. V lost 4 bases to trimming and J lost 1 base, with 19 bases between them. The germline gives CDR1 SGDLS, CDR2 YYNGEE. The CDR3 runs 17 residues. The CDR3 sequence is CASSPRPSLAGTDTQYF. CDR3 nucleotide sequence: TGTGCCAGCAGCCCACGCCCTTCACTAGCCGGCACAGATACGCAGTATTTT.

J is TRBJ2-2 and V is TRBV2; maybe TRBD2 (5 bases). Germline V gene lookup returns CDR1 SNHLY and CDR2 FYNNEI. CDR3 length equals 15 residues. With 2 bases removed from V and 7 bases from J, the gap between germline ends came to 14 bases. Written as DNA, the CDR3 is TGTGCCAGCAGTGAAAAGATTAGCGCGGGCGGGGAGCTGTTTTTT. Its protein is CASSEKISAGGELFF. Full variable domain (outside the CDR3, taken from reference TRBV2 and TRBJ2-2): EPEVTQTPSHQVTQMGQEVILRCVPISNHLYFYWYRQILGQKVEFLVSFYNNEISEKSEIFDDQFSVERPDGSNFTLKIRSTKLEDSAMYFCASSEKISAGGELFFGEGSRLTVL.

The chain combines TRBV19 with TRBJ1-1; D is perhaps TRBD1 (5 bases). Germline CDR1 and CDR2: LNHDA and SQIVND (reference sequence). With 3 bases removed from V and 3 bases from J, the gap between germline ends came to 5 bases. The CDR3 is 12 residues long. In nucleotides, the CDR3 is TGTGCCAGTAGTATGGGGGACACTGAAGCTTTCTTT. This sequence encodes CASSMGDTEAFF.

The chain links TRBV2 to TRBJ2-1, with 9 positions matching TRBD2. Germline-derived CDR1 and CDR2 are SNHLY and FYNNEI. The CDR3 spans 17 residues. The V gene end was trimmed by 7 bases and the J gene end by 0 bases; junction bases not matched to a gene: 10. DNA for the CDR3: TGTGCCAGCATGGCTAGCGGGGTAACGAGCTCCTACAATGAGCAGTTCTTC. It is translated as CASMASGVTSSYNEQFF.

Regarding this clone: Other DNA sequences in this sample translate to the same CDR3. The J gene is TRBJ1-6, the V gene TRBV11-3; TRBD1 agrees at 7 bases. Germline assignment: CDR1 SGHNT and CDR2 YENEEA. V lost 0 bases, J lost 0 bases, and 5 bases stayed unmatched. CDR3 length: 18 amino acids. This chain's CDR3 is CASSLDQGGSSYNSPLHF. DNA for the CDR3: TGTGCCAGCAGCTTAGATCAGGGGGGCAGCTCCTATAATTCACCCCTCCACTTT.

The chain uses TRBV11-2 and TRBJ1-1; D gene uncertain. The CDR3 loop spans 13 amino acids. Between the trimmed V and J ends, which lost 2 bases and 5 bases, there was a span of 9 bases. Per germline, CDR1 SGHAT and CDR2 FQNNGV. CDR3: CASSLFTGTEAFF. The CDR3 nucleotides read TGTGCCAGCAGCTTATTTACGGGAACTGAAGCTTTCTTT.

The chain is built from TRBV5-1 and TRBJ2-5, with 8 bases that match TRBD1. The germline CDR1 and CDR2 sequences are SGHRS and YFSETQ. The V gene end was trimmed by 4 bases and the J gene end by 4 bases; junction bases not matched to a gene: 3. The CDR3 runs 13 residues. Here the CDR3 DNA reads TGCGCCAGCAGCCTAGGGACAGGAGAGACCCAGTACTTC. Translated: CASSLGTGETQYF.

V gene TRBV29-1 combines with J gene TRBJ1-5, with no clear D. The CDR3 sequence is 13 residues long. The V gene's germline CDR1 is SQVTM and CDR2 ANQGSEA. Between the trimmed V and J ends, which lost 6 bases and 6 bases, there was a span of 15 bases. Here the CDR3 DNA reads TGCAGCGTGGCGAGAGAGGGAAGTCAGCCCCAGCATTTT. Translating gives CSVAREGSQPQHF.

This chain uses TRBV5-4 with TRBJ1-6; no definite D call. Germline-derived CDR1 and CDR2 are SGHNT and YYREEE (reference sequence). The CDR3 consists of 15 residues. V gave up 4 bases and J gave up 7 bases, with 15 bases separating them. The CDR3 DNA reads TGTGCCAGCAGCCCCTCGGCAGACGAAAATTCACCCCTCCACTTT. It specifies CASSPSADENSPLHF. Supplemented by reference TRBV5-4 and TRBJ1-6, the full variable domain reads ETGVTQSPTHLIKTRGQQVTLRCSSQSGHNTVSWYQQALGQGPQFIFQYYREEENGRGNFPPRFSGLQFPNYSSELNVNALELDDSALYLCASSPSADENSPLHFGNGTRLTVT.

This sequence joins TRBV28 and TRBJ2-3, with 7 nucleotides matching TRBD2. Germline V CDR1 and CDR2: MDHEN, SYDVKM. This CDR3 spans 15 amino acids. V was pared by 6 bases and J by 1 base, with 7 bases of the junction left unmatched. CDR3 sequence reads: CASSIRDYRTDTQYF. In DNA form, the CDR3 reads TGTGCCAGCAGCATCCGGGACTATCGCACAGATACGCAGTATTTT.

The chain is built from TRBV2 and TRBJ2-1; TRBD1 matches at 7 bases. The V segment lost 2 bases and the J segment 7 bases; nucleotides outside the gene matches: 5. CDR3 length equals 14 residues. The V gene's germline CDR1 is SNHLY and CDR2 FYNNEI. The DNA of the CDR3 is TGTGCCAGCAGTGAACAGGGACAGCCTAATGAGCAGTTCTTC. Residues: CASSEQGQPNEQFF.

This rearrangement joins TRBV18 to TRBJ2-3; a possible D gene is TRBD1 (6 bases). This CDR3 is built from 15 residues. Between the trimmed V and J ends, which lost 6 bases and 0 bases, there was a span of 13 bases. Germline CDR1 reads KGHSH; CDR2 reads LQKENI. The chain's CDR3 is CASSRRQESTDTQYF. For the CDR3, the DNA is TGTGCCAGCTCCCGTAGACAGGAGAGCACAGATACGCAGTATTTT.

The chain has TRBV28 and TRBJ1-1, with D hard to call. The CDR3 has 14 residues. Germline assignment: CDR1 MDHEN and CDR2 SYDVKM. The ends were cut back, 2 bases at V and 3 bases at J, with 10 bases in the middle. The CDR3 DNA reads as TGTGCCAGCAGTTTAGGAACTCTCTACACTGAAGCTTTCTTT. It specifies CASSLGTLYTEAFF.

This chain connects TRBV7-2 to TRBJ1-3; 7 nucleotides line up with TRBD1. CDR1 and CDR2 (germline): SGHTA, FQGNSA. Trimming removed 7 bases from V and 3 bases from J; junction bases left unmatched: 6. CDR3 size: 14 residues. The CDR3 reads CASTLTGYGNTIYF. The CDR3 DNA sequence: TGTGCCAGCACATTGACAGGGTATGGAAACACCATATATTTT.

J is TRBJ1-5 and V is TRBV28, with D perhaps TRBD1 (6 bases). CDR1 MDHEN and CDR2 SYDVKM come from the germline V gene. The CDR3 sequence is 15 residues long. Trimming removed 4 bases from V and 2 bases from J, with 12 bases in between. The CDR3 here is CASSSQGTGNQPQHF. The CDR3 coding sequence is TGTGCCAGCAGTTCACAGGGCACCGGCAATCAGCCCCAGCATTTT. Filled out from reference TRBV28 and TRBJ1-5, the complete variable domain reads DVKVTQSSRYLVKRTGEKVFLECVQDMDHENMFWYRQDPGLGLRLIYFSYDVKMKEKGDIPEGYSVSREKKERFSLILESASTNQTSMYLCASSSQGTGNQPQHFGDGTRLSIL.

This chain connects TRBV7-9 to TRBJ1-1, with D perhaps TRBD1 (6 bases). The CDR3 loop spans 17 amino acids. The V gene's germline CDR1 is SEHNR and CDR2 FQNEAQ (reference sequence). V shed 5 bases and J shed 0 bases, with 19 bases lying between them. This CDR3 reads CASSPSGRGQLNTEAFF. For the CDR3, the DNA is TGTGCCAGCAGCCCAAGTGGAAGAGGACAGCTGAACACTGAAGCTTTCTTT.

The genes are TRBV28 and TRBJ1-1; D perhaps matches TRBD1 (5 bases). The germline gives CDR1 MDHEN, CDR2 SYDVKM. The V end lost 5 bases, the J end lost 6 bases, and 13 bases lay between the germline ends. This CDR3 has 13 residues. The chain's CDR3 is CASSGGGYAEAFF. The CDR3 DNA reads as TGTGCCAGCAGTGGCGGGGGGTATGCTGAAGCTTTCTTT.

The J gene is TRBJ1-4, the V gene TRBV5-1; D might be TRBD1 (5 bases). The CDR3 loop spans 15 amino acids. Germline assignment: CDR1 SGHRS and CDR2 YFSETQ. V lost 0 bases and J lost 6, with 12 bases in between. The CDR3 spells CASSLVAGTDEKLFF. The CDR3 DNA is TGCGCCAGCAGCTTGGTAGCCGGGACGGATGAAAAACTGTTTTTT.

A single count supports this clone. The chain links TRBV13 to TRBJ1-2; TRBD1 matches at 10 bases. The germline CDR1 and CDR2 sequences are PRHDT and FYEKMQ (reference sequence). This CDR3 has 13 amino acids. V shed 5 bases and J 8 bases; nucleotides not matched to a gene: 5. CDR3 DNA: TGTGCCAGCAGCCAGGACAGGGGGGACGGCTACACCTTC. Its protein product is CASSQDRGDGYTF.

This rearrangement joins TRBV6-2 or TRBV6-3 to TRBJ2-3, with TRBD2 matching 10 bases. Germline trimming cut 6 bases from V and 4 bases from J; bases unmatched to any gene: 10. Germline CDR1 is MNHEY and CDR2 is SVGEGT. The CDR3 is 16 residues long. The CDR3 DNA is TGTGCCAGCAGCGAACCTAGCGGGGGCCGCTCAGATACGCAGTATTTT. It translates to CASSEPSGGRSDTQYF.

The rearrangement joins TRBV19 to TRBJ2-5; D could derive from TRBD1 or TRBD2 (5 bases each). This CDR3 spans 15 amino acids. CDR1 is LNHDA and CDR2 is SQIVND in the germline V gene (reference sequence). V lost 3 bases and J 5 bases, leaving 16 bases between the germline ends. The CDR3 sequence: CASSMASIEGETQYF. CDR3 nucleotides: TGTGCCAGTAGTATGGCGTCTATCGAGGGGGAGACCCAGTACTTC.

Of note for this clone: Different DNA sequences within this sample yield the same CDR3. This chain joins TRBV28 and TRBJ1-2; D unresolved. The V gene's germline CDR1 is MDHEN and CDR2 SYDVKM. The CDR3 length is 12 residues. V shed 2 bases and J shed 4 bases, with 5 bases lying between them. CDR3 DNA sequence: TGTGCCAGCAGTTTAGGGTTCTATGGCTACACCTTC. It encodes CASSLGFYGYTF.

This clone came up once. The genes are TRBV19 and TRBJ2-5, with 8 bases matching TRBD2. Germline V gene sequence: CDR1 LNHDA, CDR2 SQIVND (reference sequence). The CDR3 covers 14 residues. Germline trimming cut 5 bases from V and 5 bases from J; bases unmatched to any gene: 7. CDR3 loop: CASSGSSGWETQYF. DNA for the CDR3: TGTGCCAGTAGTGGGTCTAGCGGGTGGGAGACCCAGTACTTC.